The text below deals with one T cell receptor beta chain. The antigen remains unidentified. The sample is drawn from a study of CD4 T cells in relation to SARS-CoV-2 and coronaviruses. General study results and limits: Samples before the pandemic and after infection were not matched within any donor.

Clones were sequenced by immunoSEQ multiplex PCR, and TCRdb holds only the in-frame ones, with some missing. This sample has 12,000 or so clones, with roughly three quarters found just once. Before the COVID-19 pandemic, during about 2010-2018, CD4+ T cells were taken from unexposed donors. Isolation of CD4+ T cells took place after less than 13 days in culture. As cell numbers allowed, unexposed-donor CD4+ T cells faced SARS-CoV-2 S/N and four cold-coronavirus spikes. Germline CDR1 is MNHEY and CDR2 is SVGEGT. V was pared by 2 bases and J by 2 bases, with 7 bases of the junction left unmatched. The CDR3 spans 18 residues.

The receptor's source is a human donor in good health. The sample consisted of CD4+ T cells from PBMCs, cultured in vitro. The chain joins TRBV6-2 or TRBV6-3 to TRBJ2-6; 9 bases agree with TRBD2. CDR3 sequence (DNA): TGTGCCAGCAGTTACCCTCGGGCGGGAGGGACTGGGGCCAACGTCCTGACTTTC. Its translation: CASSYPRAGGTGANVLTF.